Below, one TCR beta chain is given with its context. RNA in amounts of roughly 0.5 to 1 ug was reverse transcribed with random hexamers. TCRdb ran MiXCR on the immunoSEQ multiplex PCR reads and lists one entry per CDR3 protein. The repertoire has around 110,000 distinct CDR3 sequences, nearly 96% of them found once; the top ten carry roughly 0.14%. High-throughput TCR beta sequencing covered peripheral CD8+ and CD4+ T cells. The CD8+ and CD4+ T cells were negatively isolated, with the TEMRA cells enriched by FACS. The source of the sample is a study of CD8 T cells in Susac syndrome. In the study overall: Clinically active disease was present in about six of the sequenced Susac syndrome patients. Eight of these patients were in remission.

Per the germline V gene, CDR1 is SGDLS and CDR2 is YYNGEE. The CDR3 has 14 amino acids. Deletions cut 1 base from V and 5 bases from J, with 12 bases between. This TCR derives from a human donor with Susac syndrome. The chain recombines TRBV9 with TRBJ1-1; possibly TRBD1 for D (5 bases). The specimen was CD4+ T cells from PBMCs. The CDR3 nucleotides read TGTGCCAGCAGCGTACAAATGGGGCAAACTGAAGCTTTCTTT. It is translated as CASSVQMGQTEAFF.